The subject of this entry is one T cell receptor beta chain. The sample originates from a study of PD-L1 blockade in urothelial cancer. Indicated time point: pretreatment peripheral blood. This CDR3 comprises 15 residues. CDR1 LGHNA and CDR2 YNFKEQ come from the germline V gene. Losses at the gene ends were 0 bases for V and 2 bases for J; bases not matched to a gene: 3. Generated by immunoSEQ multiplex PCR, the TCRdb table keeps only in-frame clones and is missing some. The data hold about 93,000 clones, with around 90% observed a single time. The sequence was obtained from a man aged 55-75 years with urothelial cancer. The material was PBMCs, obtained around atezolizumab (anti-PD-L1) treatment. The chain carries TRBV4-2 and TRBJ2-5; 7 nucleotides match TRBD1. CDR3 in DNA: TGTGCCAGCAGCCAAGAGGACAGGCAGCAAGAGACCCAGTACTTC. This gives the protein CASSQEDRQQETQYF.